The present T cell receptor (beta chain) was sequenced within a study of cytomegalovirus exposure and HLA in healthy donors. Study-wide points: Specific recognition of CMV antigens was confirmed in vitro for a few chains (all CMV-associated). Earlier analysis looked at TCR beta V segments, and most were productive about 90% or about 30% of the time. Within the data, a cluster of highly shared sequence variants was likely a sequencing artifact.

The PCR ran on 60 Vbeta and 13 Jbeta primers. Generated by immunoSEQ multiplex PCR, the TCRdb table keeps only in-frame clones and is missing some. The sample shows around 140,000 clones, less than 85% of them seen only once. Germline CDR1 SGHRS, CDR2 YFSETQ. CDR3 length: 14 residues. J was trimmed by 5 bases and V by 3 bases; bases with no gene match: 6. This clone has a handful of counts. Antigen specificity is unknown. Sequenced: PBMCs. This chain joins TRBV5-1 and TRBJ2-7; 9 bases line up with TRBD2. This clonotype was obtained from a man aged 40-49 years in good health and CMV-seronegative. CDR3 bases: TGCGCCAGCAGCTCAGCGGGGGGATACAACGAGCAGTACTTC. Its translation is CASSSAGGYNEQYF. Based on the CDR3 plus reference TRBV5-1 and TRBJ2-7, the full variable domain is KAGVTQTPRYLIKTRGQQVTLSCSPISGHRSVSWYQQTPGQGLQFLFEYFSETQRNKGNFPGRFSGRQFSNSRSEMNVSTLELGDSALYLCASSSAGGYNEQYFGPGTRLTVT.